What follows are 19 T cell receptor beta chains derived from one specimen sequenced in a study of blood T cell repertoires in COVID-19. The repertoire was sequenced with immunoSEQ multiplex PCR; TCRdb's copy has only in-frame clones and lacks some. The repertoire holds fewer than 30,000 clones, with 72% as singletons. The source material was peripheral blood. The source is a boy younger than 10 with active or convalescent COVID-19.

V is TRBV7-9 and J is TRBJ2-7; 13 bases line up with TRBD2. This CDR3 has 15 residues. Looked up from germline, CDR1 is SEHNR and CDR2 is FQNEAQ (reference sequence). The junction had 5 bases not matched to a gene; V was cut back by 5 bases and J by 4 bases. The CDR3 loop reads CASSPGLAGIYEQYV. The CDR3 DNA is TGTGCCAGCAGCCCGGGACTAGCGGGGATATACGAGCAGTACGTC.

The chain couples TRBV7-9 to TRBJ2-7; TRBD2 matches 12 bases. Germline CDR1 reads SEHNR; CDR2 reads FQNEAQ (reference sequence). The J segment lost 0 bases and the V segment lost 1 base, leaving 7 bases of the junction unmatched. The CDR3 consists of 18 residues. The CDR3 nucleotides are TGTGCCAGCAGCTTAGGACTAGCGGGAGAGGTCCCCTCCTACGAGCAGTACTTC. Amino acids: CASSLGLAGEVPSYEQYF.

Relative to its sample, this clone is medium-sized (0.01 to 0.1%). The same CDR3 also results from other DNA sequences found in this sample. The chain joins TRBV27 to TRBJ2-2, with D uncertain. The CDR3 spans 13 residues. Looked up from germline, CDR1 is MNHEY and CDR2 is SMNVEV (reference sequence). Trimming stripped 6 bases from V and 0 bases from J, with 5 bases between. In nucleotides, the CDR3 is TGTGCCAGCAGGGCAGCGAACACCGGGGAGCTGTTTTTT. Translation gives CASRAANTGELFF.

The CDR3 sequence is CASRSGGNTGELFF. The CDR3 nucleotides read TGTGCCAGCAGGTCGGGAGGGAACACCGGGGAGCTGTTTTTT. J is TRBJ2-2 and V is TRBV7-9; 7 bases line up with TRBD2. CDR3 length equals 14 residues. Germline-derived CDR1 and CDR2 are SEHNR and FQNEAQ (reference sequence). J lost 1 base, V lost 6 bases, and 2 bases had no gene match. Drawing the rest from reference TRBV7-9 and TRBJ2-2, the complete variable domain is DTGVSQNPRHKITKRGQNVTFRCDPISEHNRLYWYRQTLGQGPEFLTYFQNEAQLEKSRLLSDRFSAERPKGSFSTLEIQRTEQGDSAMYLCASRSGGNTGELFFGEGSRLTVL.

The chain links TRBV24-1 to TRBJ2-2; no clear D. Looked up from germline, CDR1 is KGHDR and CDR2 is SFDVKD. Trimming shortened V by 0 bases and J by 0 bases, and 7 bases separated the two germline ends. The CDR3 length is 16 residues. CDR3 protein: CATSDLGRTNTGELFF. Here the CDR3 DNA reads TGTGCCACCAGTGATTTGGGCAGGACGAACACCGGGGAGCTGTTTTTT.

The V and J genes are TRBV7-9 and TRBJ2-3; 7 nucleotides match TRBD2. CDR1 and CDR2 from the germline V gene are SEHNR and FQNEAQ (reference sequence). The CDR3 has 16 amino acids. Unmatched junction bases numbered 11, after V lost 3 bases and J lost 5 bases. The CDR3 is CASSFPDVGRVDTQYF. The CDR3 DNA sequence: TGTGCCAGCAGCTTTCCTGATGTGGGGAGGGTAGATACGCAGTATTTT.

This chain links TRBV7-2 with TRBJ2-5, with 9 bases fitting TRBD2. Germline trimming cut 1 base from V and 4 bases from J; bases unmatched to any gene: 7. CDR1 is SGHTA, CDR2 FQGNSA, per germline. The CDR3 has 16 amino acids. CDR3 sequence (DNA): TGTGCCAGCAGCTTAGGGGTTAGCGGGAGATTAGAGACCCAGTACTTC. It translates to CASSLGVSGRLETQYF.

The chain joins TRBV27 to TRBJ2-4; 9 bases match TRBD1. CDR1 is MNHEY and CDR2 is SMNVEV in the germline V gene (reference sequence). The CDR3 runs 15 residues. The ends lost 7 bases at V and 6 bases at J; junction bases unmatched: 10. CDR3 sequence (DNA): TGTGCCAGCAAATTAACAGGGGGCCTAAGAAACATTCAGTACTTC. Encoded protein: CASKLTGGLRNIQYF.

The chain couples TRBV9 to TRBJ1-2; D perhaps matches TRBD1 (6 bases). Germline V gene data show CDR1 as SGDLS and CDR2 as YYNGEE. The CDR3 is made up of 14 amino acids. V lost 4 bases to trimming and J lost 4 bases, with 14 bases between them. The CDR3 nucleotides are TGTGCCAGCAGCCCGGGGGGGGGCTTCTATGGCTACACCTTC. It yields the protein CASSPGGGFYGYTF.

The J gene is TRBJ1-1, the V gene TRBV7-2; D might be TRBD1 (6 bases). V was trimmed by 5 bases and J by 6 bases, leaving 13 bases between them. CDR3 size: 13 residues. CDR1 is SGHTA and CDR2 is FQGNSA in the germline V gene. The CDR3 bases are TGTGCCAGCAGCCGACGGACAGACTCTGAAGCTTTCTTT. Amino acid sequence: CASSRRTDSEAFF.

The chain joins TRBV11-2 to TRBJ1-4; D is unresolved. Deletions cut 4 bases from V and 17 bases from J, with 23 bases between. CDR3 length: 14 residues. Per the germline V gene, CDR1 is SGHAT and CDR2 is FQNNGV. CDR3 coding DNA: TGTGCCAGCAGCTGGCAAAGTTCCGGGCCCGGGGAATTTTTT. Translation gives CASSWQSSGPGEFF.

This rearrangement joins TRBV4-1 to TRBJ2-1; tentative D call: TRBD1 (6 bases). This CDR3 is built from 14 residues. Trimming cost V 0 bases and J 7 bases, with 10 bases left between them. Germline assignment: CDR1 MGHRA and CDR2 YSYEKL. This chain's CDR3 is CASSQEPRGNEQFF. DNA of the CDR3: TGCGCCAGCAGCCAAGAACCCAGGGGAAATGAGCAGTTCTTC.

The chain recombines TRBV5-1 with TRBJ1-2, with TRBD1 as a possible D gene (6 bases). Germline CDR1 reads SGHRS; CDR2 reads YFSETQ. The CDR3 loop spans 15 amino acids. V shed 1 base and J shed 3 bases, with 13 bases lying between them. The CDR3 DNA follows: TGCGCCAGCAGCTTGTTCTCAGGGGACGACTATGGCTACACCTTC. Its protein product is CASSLFSGDDYGYTF.

V gene TRBV3-1 (or the pseudogene TRBV3-2) combines with J gene TRBJ1-5; D is possibly TRBD1 (6 bases). Germline CDR1 reads LGHDT; CDR2 reads YNNKEL (reference sequence). Trimming cost V 6 bases and J 6 bases, with 18 bases left between them. The CDR3 sequence is 15 residues long. CDR3 coding DNA: TGTGCCAGCAGTCACTCGGGGGGGGCAAGTCAGCCCCAGCATTTT. Translation gives CASSHSGGASQPQHF.

The rearrangement links TRBV3-1 (or the pseudogene TRBV3-2) to TRBJ2-5; a weak D match, TRBD1 (5 bases). This CDR3 spans 14 amino acids. V lost 4 bases, J lost 7 bases, and 16 bases lay in between. Per germline, CDR1 LGHDT and CDR2 YNNKEL (reference sequence). The CDR3 sequence: CASSPVMGQGTQYF. In DNA form, the CDR3 reads TGTGCCAGCAGCCCCGTTATGGGTCAGGGGACCCAGTACTTC.

The chain has TRBV28 and TRBJ1-2; 9 bases are a match to TRBD1. CDR3 size: 14 residues. The V segment lost 2 bases and the J segment 8 bases; nucleotides outside the gene matches: 6. The germline gives CDR1 MDHEN, CDR2 SYDVKM. This CDR3 is CASSLHDRGRGYTF. The DNA of the CDR3 is TGTGCCAGCAGTTTACATGACAGGGGGAGGGGCTACACCTTC.

V usage is TRBV15 and J usage is TRBJ2-1, with D perhaps matching TRBD1 (5 bases). The CDR3 consists of 12 residues. The V gene lost 2 bases and the J gene lost 6 bases, with 5 bases spanning the gap. Germline CDR1 and CDR2: LNHNV and YYDKDF (reference sequence). The CDR3 coding sequence is TGTGCCACCAGCAGACAGGGCAATGAGCAGTTCTTC. Translated, it gives CATSRQGNEQFF. Together with reference TRBV15 and TRBJ2-1, the CDR3 gives the full variable domain: DAMVIQNPRYQVTQFGKPVTLSCSQTLNHNVMYWYQQKSSQAPKLLFHYYDKDFNNEADTPDNFQSRRPNTSFCFLDIRSPGLGDTAMYLCATSRQGNEQFFGPGTRLTVL.

A few counts support this clone. The chain employs TRBV6-2 or TRBV6-3 and TRBJ2-5; TRBD2 matches 8 bases. CDR1 and CDR2 (germline): MNHEY, SVGEGT. With 6 bases clipped from V and 7 bases from J, the junction kept 10 bases outside the gene matches. This CDR3 region has 14 residues. CDR3: CASSLALSGRTQYF. CDR3 bases: TGTGCCAGCAGCCTAGCTCTGAGCGGGAGGACCCAGTACTTC.

This clone was seen repeatedly, ten times or more. This chain uses TRBV28 with TRBJ1-6; D remains ambiguous. CDR1 MDHEN and CDR2 SYDVKM come from the germline V gene. V was shortened by 10 bases and J by 9 bases, with 19 bases between the two germline ends. CDR3 length: 14 residues. The CDR3 spells CAIDTGNLISPLHF. The CDR3 nucleotides are TGTGCCATAGACACCGGGAACTTAATTTCACCCCTCCACTTT.